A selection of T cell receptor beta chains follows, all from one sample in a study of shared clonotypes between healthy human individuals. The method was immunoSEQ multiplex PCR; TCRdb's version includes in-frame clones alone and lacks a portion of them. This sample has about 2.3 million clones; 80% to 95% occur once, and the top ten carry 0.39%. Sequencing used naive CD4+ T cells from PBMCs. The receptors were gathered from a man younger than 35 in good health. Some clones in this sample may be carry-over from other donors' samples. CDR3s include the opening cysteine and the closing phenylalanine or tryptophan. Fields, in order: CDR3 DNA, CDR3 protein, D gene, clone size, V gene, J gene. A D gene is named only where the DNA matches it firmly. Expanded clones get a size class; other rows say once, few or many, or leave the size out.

CDR3 DNA: TGTGCCAGCAGGGTACCGGGACACTACACCGGGGAGCTGTTTTTT
CDR3 protein: CASRVPGHYTGELFF
D gene: .
clone size: .
V gene: TRBV28
J gene: TRBJ2-2

CDR3 DNA: TGCGCCAGCAGCCTTGTCGGCCTAGCGGCGTTCAATGAGCAGTTCTTC
CDR3 protein: CASSLVGLAAFNEQFF
D gene: TRBD2
clone size: .
V gene: TRBV4-1
J gene: TRBJ2-1

CDR3 DNA: TGTGCCAGCAGCTCCGGGGGTTTGATACAAGAGACCCAGTACTTC
CDR3 protein: CASSSGGLIQETQYF
D gene: .
clone size: .
V gene: TRBV28
J gene: TRBJ2-5

CDR3 DNA: TGTGCCAGCAGTTTACAGCAGGGGAGGGGGCAGTTCTTC
CDR3 protein: CASSLQQGRGQFF
D gene: .
clone size: once
V gene: TRBV27
J gene: TRBJ2-1

CDR3 DNA: TGTGCCAGCAAACAGAGTGCAACTAATGAAAAACTGTTTTTT
CDR3 protein: CASKQSATNEKLFF
D gene: .
clone size: .
V gene: TRBV6-5
J gene: TRBJ1-4

CDR3 DNA: TGTGCCAGCAGCTTACGTTTGAACACTGAAGCTTTCTTT
CDR3 protein: CASSLRLNTEAFF
D gene: .
clone size: .
V gene: TRBV7-3
J gene: TRBJ1-1

CDR3 DNA: TGCGCCAGCAGCTTTAATCCTGTCGGCTCCTACGAGCAGTACTTC
CDR3 protein: CASSFNPVGSYEQYF
D gene: .
clone size: .
V gene: TRBV5-1
J gene: TRBJ2-7

CDR3 DNA: TGTGCCTGGAGTGCTCCGGGGGTTGCCCGGGAGACCCAGTACTTC
CDR3 protein: CAWSAPGVARETQYF
D gene: .
clone size: .
V gene: TRBV30
J gene: TRBJ2-5

CDR3 DNA: TGCGCCAGCAGTGAGTTGCGGGAGAGTACCGAGCAGTACTTC
CDR3 protein: CASSELRESTEQYF
D gene: TRBD2
clone size: .
V gene: TRBV10-1
J gene: TRBJ2-7

CDR3 DNA: TGTGCCAGCAGCTTGGGGACTAGCGGGCCTTCTAGCACAGATACGCAGTATTTT
CDR3 protein: CASSLGTSGPSSTDTQYF
D gene: TRBD2
clone size: .
V gene: TRBV5-6
J gene: TRBJ2-3

CDR3 DNA: TGTGCCAGCAGCAAAGCAGAGGGAGGGTGGGGAGATACGCAGTATTTT
CDR3 protein: CASSKAEGGWGDTQYF
D gene: .
clone size: .
V gene: TRBV21-1
J gene: TRBJ2-3

CDR3 DNA: TGCGCCAGCAGCTCGGGGGACAGGGGACCGTACGAGCAGTACTTC
CDR3 protein: CASSSGDRGPYEQYF
D gene: TRBD1
clone size: .
V gene: TRBV5-1
J gene: TRBJ2-7

CDR3 DNA: TGTGCCAGCAGCTTCATAGCGGGAAACTACAATGAGCAGTTCTTC
CDR3 protein: CASSFIAGNYNEQFF
D gene: TRBD2
clone size: .
V gene: TRBV7-3
J gene: TRBJ2-1

CDR3 DNA: TGTGCCAGCAGTGCGGTTGGGGGAGACTATGGCTACACCTTC
CDR3 protein: CASSAVGGDYGYTF
D gene: .
clone size: once
V gene: TRBV2
J gene: TRBJ1-2

CDR3 DNA: TGCAGCGCACGACAGGGGAGCACAGATACGCAGTATTTT
CDR3 protein: CSARQGSTDTQYF
D gene: TRBD1
clone size: .
V gene: TRBV29-1
J gene: TRBJ2-3

CDR3 DNA: TGTGCCAGCAGTCGGGACAGGGGGTTTGGCGAGACCCAGTACTTC
CDR3 protein: CASSRDRGFGETQYF
D gene: TRBD1
clone size: .
V gene: TRBV2
J gene: TRBJ2-5

CDR3 DNA: TGCGCCAGCAGCTCGCGGGACCCGGTGGAAGAGACCCAGTACTTC
CDR3 protein: CASSSRDPVEETQYF
D gene: .
clone size: .
V gene: TRBV5-1
J gene: TRBJ2-5

CDR3 DNA: TGTGCCTGGAGTGTAACGGAGGGGCAGTACTTC
CDR3 protein: CAWSVTEGQYF
D gene: .
clone size: once
V gene: TRBV30
J gene: TRBJ2-5

CDR3 DNA: TGTGCCAGTAGTATTCCACTTTACAATGAGCAGTTCTTC
CDR3 protein: CASSIPLYNEQFF
D gene: .
clone size: .
V gene: TRBV19
J gene: TRBJ2-1

CDR3 DNA: TGTGCCAGCAGCTTAGGGGGGACCGGGGAGCTGTTTTTT
CDR3 protein: CASSLGGTGELFF
D gene: .
clone size: .
V gene: TRBV7-9
J gene: TRBJ2-2

CDR3 DNA: TGTGCCAGCAGCTTAATTAATGAGCAGTTCTTC
CDR3 protein: CASSLINEQFF
D gene: .
clone size: .
V gene: TRBV5-8
J gene: TRBJ2-1

CDR3 DNA: TGTGCCAGCAGTTACTCGTGGACAGGGTGGAGCACTGAAGCTTTCTTT
CDR3 protein: CASSYSWTGWSTEAFF
D gene: TRBD1
clone size: .
V gene: TRBV6-5
J gene: TRBJ1-1

CDR3 DNA: TGTGCCAGCAGCTTGTTTTGGTTATCGGAGTCCCATGAGCAGTTCTTC
CDR3 protein: CASSLFWLSESHEQFF
D gene: .
clone size: .
V gene: TRBV5-8
J gene: TRBJ2-1

CDR3 DNA: TGTGCCAGCTCACCAGGAGAGGGACGGAGCGAAAAACTGTTTTTT
CDR3 protein: CASSPGEGRSEKLFF
D gene: .
clone size: .
V gene: TRBV18
J gene: TRBJ1-4

CDR3 DNA: TGTGCCAGCAGCTTAGTATCGGGCAGGGTAGACTATGGCTACACCTTC
CDR3 protein: CASSLVSGRVDYGYTF
D gene: .
clone size: once
V gene: TRBV7-2
J gene: TRBJ1-2

CDR3 DNA: TGTGCCAGCAGCTTGGACAGGCACTCCATGTTTTTT
CDR3 protein: CASSLDRHSMFF
D gene: .
clone size: .
V gene: TRBV5-4
J gene: TRBJ1-4

CDR3 DNA: TGTGCCAGCAGTCAAGCGGGAGAAGAGACCCAGTACTTC
CDR3 protein: CASSQAGEETQYF
D gene: TRBD2
clone size: once
V gene: TRBV27
J gene: TRBJ2-5

CDR3 DNA: TGTGCCAGCTCACCACCGGGGGCCCCCCTGAACACCGGGGAGCTGTTTTTT
CDR3 protein: CASSPPGAPLNTGELFF
D gene: .
clone size: .
V gene: TRBV18
J gene: TRBJ2-2

CDR3 DNA: TGTGCCAGCAGAAATAGCGGGAGCCCTGCATTAGAGCAGTTCTTC
CDR3 protein: CASRNSGSPALEQFF
D gene: TRBD2
clone size: .
V gene: TRBV28
J gene: TRBJ2-1